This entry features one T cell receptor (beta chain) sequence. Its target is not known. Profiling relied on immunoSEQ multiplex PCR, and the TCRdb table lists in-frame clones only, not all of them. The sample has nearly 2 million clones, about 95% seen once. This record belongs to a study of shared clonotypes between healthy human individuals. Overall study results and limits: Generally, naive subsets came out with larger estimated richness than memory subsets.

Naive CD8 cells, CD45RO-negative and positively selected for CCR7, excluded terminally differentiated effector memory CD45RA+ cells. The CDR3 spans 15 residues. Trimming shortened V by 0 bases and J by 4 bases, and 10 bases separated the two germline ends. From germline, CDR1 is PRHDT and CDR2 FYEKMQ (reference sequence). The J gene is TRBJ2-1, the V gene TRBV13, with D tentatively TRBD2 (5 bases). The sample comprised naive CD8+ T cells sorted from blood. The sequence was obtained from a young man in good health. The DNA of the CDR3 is TGTGCCAGCAGCTTAGGGATTACTAGTTACAATGAGCAGTTCTTC. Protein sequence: CASSLGITSYNEQFF.